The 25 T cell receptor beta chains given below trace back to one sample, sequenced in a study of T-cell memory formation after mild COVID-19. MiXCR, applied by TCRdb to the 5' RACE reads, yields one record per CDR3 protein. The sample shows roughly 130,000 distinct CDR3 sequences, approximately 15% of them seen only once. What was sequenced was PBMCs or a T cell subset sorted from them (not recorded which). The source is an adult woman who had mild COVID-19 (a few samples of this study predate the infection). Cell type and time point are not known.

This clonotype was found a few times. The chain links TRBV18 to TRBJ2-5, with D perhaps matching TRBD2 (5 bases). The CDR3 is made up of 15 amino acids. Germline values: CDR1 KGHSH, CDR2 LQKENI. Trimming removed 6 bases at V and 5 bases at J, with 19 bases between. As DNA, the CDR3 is TGTGCCAGCTCTCCGCCGACTCCCCCGGGGGAGACCCAGTACTTC. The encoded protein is CASSPPTPPGETQYF.

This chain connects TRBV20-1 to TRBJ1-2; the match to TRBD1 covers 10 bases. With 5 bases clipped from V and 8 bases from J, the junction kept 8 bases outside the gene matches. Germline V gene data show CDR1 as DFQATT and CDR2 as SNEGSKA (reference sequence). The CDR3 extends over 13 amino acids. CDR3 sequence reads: CSASGTGETGYTF. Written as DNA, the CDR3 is TGCAGTGCTTCCGGGACAGGGGAGACGGGCTACACCTTC.

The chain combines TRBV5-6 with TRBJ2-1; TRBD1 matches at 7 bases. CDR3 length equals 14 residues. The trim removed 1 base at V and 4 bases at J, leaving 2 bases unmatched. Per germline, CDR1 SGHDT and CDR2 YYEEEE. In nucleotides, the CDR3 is TGTGCCAGCAGCTTGTCGGGACAGTACAATGAGCAGTTCTTC. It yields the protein CASSLSGQYNEQFF.

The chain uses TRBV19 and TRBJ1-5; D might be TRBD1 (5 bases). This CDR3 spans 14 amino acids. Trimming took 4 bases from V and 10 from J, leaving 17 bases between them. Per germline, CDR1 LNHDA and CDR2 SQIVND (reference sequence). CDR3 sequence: CASSRGRLLDPQHF. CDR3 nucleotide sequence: TGTGCCAGTAGTAGGGGCCGGCTCCTGGACCCCCAGCATTTT.

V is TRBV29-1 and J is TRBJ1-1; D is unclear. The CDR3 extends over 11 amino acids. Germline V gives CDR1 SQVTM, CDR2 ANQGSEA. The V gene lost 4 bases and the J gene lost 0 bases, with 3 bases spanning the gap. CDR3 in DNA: TGCAGCGTTGGGGTGAACACTGAAGCTTTCTTT. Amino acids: CSVGVNTEAFF.

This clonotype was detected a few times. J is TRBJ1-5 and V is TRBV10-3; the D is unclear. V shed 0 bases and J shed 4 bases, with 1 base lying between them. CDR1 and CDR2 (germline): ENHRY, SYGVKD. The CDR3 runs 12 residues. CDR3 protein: CAISESNQPQHF. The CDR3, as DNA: TGTGCCATCAGTGAGTCGAATCAGCCCCAGCATTTT.

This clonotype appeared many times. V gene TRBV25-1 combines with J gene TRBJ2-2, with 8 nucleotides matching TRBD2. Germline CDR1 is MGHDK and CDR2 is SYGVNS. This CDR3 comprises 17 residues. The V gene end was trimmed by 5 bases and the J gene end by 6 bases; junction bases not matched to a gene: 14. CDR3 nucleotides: TGTGCCAGCAGTCCCCCTTTGGCGGGAGGTATTTCCGGGGAGCTGTTTTTT. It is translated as CASSPPLAGGISGELFF.

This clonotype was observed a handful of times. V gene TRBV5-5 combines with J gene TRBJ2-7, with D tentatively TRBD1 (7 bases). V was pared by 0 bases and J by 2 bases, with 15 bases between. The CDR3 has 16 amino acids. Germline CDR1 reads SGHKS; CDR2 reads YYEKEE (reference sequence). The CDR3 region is CASSLARQGLAYEQYF. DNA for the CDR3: TGTGCCAGCAGCTTGGCGCGACAGGGACTCGCCTACGAGCAGTACTTC.

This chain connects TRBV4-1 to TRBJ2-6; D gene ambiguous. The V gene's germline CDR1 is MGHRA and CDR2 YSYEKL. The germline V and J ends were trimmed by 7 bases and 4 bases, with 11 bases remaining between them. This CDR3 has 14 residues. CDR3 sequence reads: CASTPWVGANVLTF. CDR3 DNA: TGCGCCAGCACCCCTTGGGTAGGGGCCAACGTCCTGACTTTC.

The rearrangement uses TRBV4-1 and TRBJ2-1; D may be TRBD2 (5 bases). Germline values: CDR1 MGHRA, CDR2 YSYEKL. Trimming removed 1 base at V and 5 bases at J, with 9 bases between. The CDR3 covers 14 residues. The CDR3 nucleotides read TGCGCCAGCAGCCAAGGGTGGGGAGACAATGAGCAGTTCTTC. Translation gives CASSQGWGDNEQFF.

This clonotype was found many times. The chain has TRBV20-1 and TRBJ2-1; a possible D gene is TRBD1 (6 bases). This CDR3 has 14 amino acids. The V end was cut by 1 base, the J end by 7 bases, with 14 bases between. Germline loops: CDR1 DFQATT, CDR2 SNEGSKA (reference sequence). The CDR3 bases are TGCAGTGCTAGAGTCCCAGGGGTGGGGAATGAGCAGTTCTTC. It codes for CSARVPGVGNEQFF.

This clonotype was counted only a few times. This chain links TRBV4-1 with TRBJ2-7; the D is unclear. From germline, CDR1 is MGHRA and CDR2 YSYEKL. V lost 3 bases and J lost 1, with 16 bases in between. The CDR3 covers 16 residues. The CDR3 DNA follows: TGCGCCAGCAGCCAGCACGGTGGGAAGGGTTCCTACGAGCAGTACTTC. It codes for CASSQHGGKGSYEQYF.

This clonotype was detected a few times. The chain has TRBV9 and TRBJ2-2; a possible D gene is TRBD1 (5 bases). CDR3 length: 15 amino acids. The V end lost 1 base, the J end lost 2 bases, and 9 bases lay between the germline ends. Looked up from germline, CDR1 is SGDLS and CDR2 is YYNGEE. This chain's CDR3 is CASSVFRENTGELFF. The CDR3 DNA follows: TGTGCCAGCAGCGTATTCAGGGAAAACACCGGGGAGCTGTTTTTT.

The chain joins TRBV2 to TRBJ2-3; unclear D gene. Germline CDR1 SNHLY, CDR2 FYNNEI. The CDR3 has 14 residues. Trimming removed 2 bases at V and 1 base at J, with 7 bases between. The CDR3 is CASSEYQGTDTQYF. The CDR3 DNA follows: TGTGCCAGCAGTGAATATCAGGGCACAGATACGCAGTATTTT.

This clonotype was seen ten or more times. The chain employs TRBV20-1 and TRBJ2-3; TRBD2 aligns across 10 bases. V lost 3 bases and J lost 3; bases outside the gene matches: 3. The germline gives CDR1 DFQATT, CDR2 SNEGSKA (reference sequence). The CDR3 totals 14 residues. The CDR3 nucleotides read TGCAGTGCTAGGCCTAGCGGGAGAACAGATACGCAGTATTTT. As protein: CSARPSGRTDTQYF.

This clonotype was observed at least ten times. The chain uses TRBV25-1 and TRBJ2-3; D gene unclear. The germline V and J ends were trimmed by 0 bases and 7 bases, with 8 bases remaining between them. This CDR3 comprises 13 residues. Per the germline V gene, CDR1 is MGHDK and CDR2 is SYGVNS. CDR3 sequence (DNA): TGTGCCAGCAGTGAATATGTGGGGAATACGCAGTATTTT. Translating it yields CASSEYVGNTQYF.

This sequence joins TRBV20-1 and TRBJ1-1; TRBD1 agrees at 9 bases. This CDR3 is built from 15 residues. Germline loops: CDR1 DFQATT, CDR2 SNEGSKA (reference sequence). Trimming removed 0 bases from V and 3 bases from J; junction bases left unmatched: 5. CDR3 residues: CSAREQGALDTEAFF. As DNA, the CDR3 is TGCAGTGCTAGAGAACAGGGGGCCTTGGACACTGAAGCTTTCTTT.

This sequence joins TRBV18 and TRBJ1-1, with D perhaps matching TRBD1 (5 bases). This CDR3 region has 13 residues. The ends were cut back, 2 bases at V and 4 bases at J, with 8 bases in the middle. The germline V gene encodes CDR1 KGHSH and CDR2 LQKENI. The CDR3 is CASSPGAGTEAFF. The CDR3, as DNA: TGTGCCAGCTCACCAGGGGCAGGCACTGAAGCTTTCTTT.

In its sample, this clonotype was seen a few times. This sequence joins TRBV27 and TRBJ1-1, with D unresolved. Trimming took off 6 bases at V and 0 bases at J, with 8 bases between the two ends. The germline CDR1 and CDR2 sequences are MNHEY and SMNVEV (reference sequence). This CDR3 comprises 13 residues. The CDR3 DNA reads TGTGCCAGCAGCTATACTATGAACACTGAAGCTTTCTTT. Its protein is CASSYTMNTEAFF.

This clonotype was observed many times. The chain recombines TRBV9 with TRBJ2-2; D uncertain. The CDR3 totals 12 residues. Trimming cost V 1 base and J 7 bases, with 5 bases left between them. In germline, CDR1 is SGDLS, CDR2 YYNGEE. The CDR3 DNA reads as TGTGCCAGCAGCGTATTTATCGGGGAGCTGTTTTTT. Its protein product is CASSVFIGELFF.

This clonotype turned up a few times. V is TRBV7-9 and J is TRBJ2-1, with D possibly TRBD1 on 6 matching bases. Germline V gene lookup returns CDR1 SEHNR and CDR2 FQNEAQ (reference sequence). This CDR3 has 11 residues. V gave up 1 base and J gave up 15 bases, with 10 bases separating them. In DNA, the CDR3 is TGTGCCAGCAGCTTAGAGGACAGTTGGTTCTTC. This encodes CASSLEDSWFF.

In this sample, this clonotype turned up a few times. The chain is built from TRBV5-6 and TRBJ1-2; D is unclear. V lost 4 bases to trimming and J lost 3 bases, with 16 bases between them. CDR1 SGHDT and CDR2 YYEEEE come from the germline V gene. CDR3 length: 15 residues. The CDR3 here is CASSQDLEWYYGYTF. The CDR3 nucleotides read TGTGCCAGCAGCCAGGACCTCGAATGGTACTATGGCTACACCTTC.

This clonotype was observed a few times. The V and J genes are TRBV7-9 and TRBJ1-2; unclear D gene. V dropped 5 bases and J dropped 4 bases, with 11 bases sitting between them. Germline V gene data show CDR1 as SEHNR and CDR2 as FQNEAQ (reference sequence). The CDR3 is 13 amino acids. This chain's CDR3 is CASSTDGPYGYTF. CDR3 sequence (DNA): TGTGCCAGCAGCACCGACGGACCCTATGGCTACACCTTC.

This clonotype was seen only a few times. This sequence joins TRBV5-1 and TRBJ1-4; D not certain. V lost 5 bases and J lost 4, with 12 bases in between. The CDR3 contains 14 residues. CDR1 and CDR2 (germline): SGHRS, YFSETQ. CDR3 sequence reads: CASSLGGYNEKLFF. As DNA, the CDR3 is TGCGCCAGCAGTCTCGGCGGATATAATGAAAAACTGTTTTTT.

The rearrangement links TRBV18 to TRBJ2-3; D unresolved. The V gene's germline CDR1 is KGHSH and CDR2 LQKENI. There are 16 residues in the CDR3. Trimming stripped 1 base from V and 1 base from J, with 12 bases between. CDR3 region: CASSPQQGRRTDTQYF. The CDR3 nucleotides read TGTGCCAGCTCACCACAACAAGGCAGGCGCACAGATACGCAGTATTTT.